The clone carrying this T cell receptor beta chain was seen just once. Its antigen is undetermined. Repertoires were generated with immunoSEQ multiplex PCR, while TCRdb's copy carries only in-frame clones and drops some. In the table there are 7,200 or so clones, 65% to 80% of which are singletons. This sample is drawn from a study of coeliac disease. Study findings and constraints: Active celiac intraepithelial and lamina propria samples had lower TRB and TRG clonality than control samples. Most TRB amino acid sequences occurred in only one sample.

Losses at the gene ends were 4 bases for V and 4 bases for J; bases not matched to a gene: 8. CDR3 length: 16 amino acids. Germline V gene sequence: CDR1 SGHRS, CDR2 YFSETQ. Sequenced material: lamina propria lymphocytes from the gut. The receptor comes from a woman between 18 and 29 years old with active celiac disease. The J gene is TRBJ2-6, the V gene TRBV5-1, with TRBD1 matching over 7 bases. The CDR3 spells CASSLQTGTGANVLTF. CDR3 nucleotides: TGCGCCAGCAGCCTCCAGACAGGGACCGGGGCCAACGTCCTGACTTTC. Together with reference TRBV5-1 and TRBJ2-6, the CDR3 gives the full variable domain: KAGVTQTPRYLIKTRGQQVTLSCSPISGHRSVSWYQQTPGQGLQFLFEYFSETQRNKGNFPGRFSGRQFSNSRSEMNVSTLELGDSALYLCASSLQTGTGANVLTFGAGSRLTVL.